A single sample gave rise to the 20 T cell receptor beta chains below, sequenced in a study of T cells in Graves' hyperthyroidism and ophthalmopathy. The TCR beta CDR3 regions underwent amplification using RNA transcripts as the source. A first-round RT-PCR of the TCR CDR3 used the HTBI primer set. TCRdb reanalysed the multiplex PCR reads using MiXCR and keeps one entry per CDR3 protein. The data hold 300,000 to 450,000 distinct CDR3 sequences, with about a sixth observed a single time. The sample was blood. These receptors were taken from a woman aged 25-40 years with Graves' hyperthyroidism that later progressed to Graves' ophthalmopathy.

The V gene is TRBV18, the J gene TRBJ2-1, with 14 nucleotides matching TRBD2. This CDR3 has 21 amino acids. The V gene end was trimmed by 3 bases and the J gene end by 1 base; junction bases not matched to a gene: 14. CDR1 is KGHSH and CDR2 is LQKENI in the germline V gene. The CDR3 region is CASSPILTTSGGARSYNEQFF. As DNA, the CDR3 is TGTGCCAGCTCACCCATTCTGACGACTAGCGGGGGGGCCCGGTCCTACAATGAGCAGTTCTTC.

This clonotype was seen a handful of times. This sequence joins TRBV20-1 and TRBJ1-2; perhaps TRBD1 as D (6 bases). Germline V gives CDR1 DFQATT, CDR2 SNEGSKA (reference sequence). This CDR3 has 16 residues. V dropped 0 bases and J dropped 4 bases, with 18 bases sitting between them. CDR3 residues: CSARDRRRGTLYGYTF. As DNA, the CDR3 is TGCAGTGCTAGAGATCGTCGTAGGGGGACCCTCTATGGCTACACCTTC.

This clonotype has at least ten counts. The chain couples TRBV27 to TRBJ2-1; D not resolved. Germline values: CDR1 MNHEY, CDR2 SMNVEV (reference sequence). The CDR3 loop spans 13 amino acids. Trimming took 3 bases from V and 0 from J, leaving 3 bases between them. The CDR3 region is CASSFGSYNEQFF. The CDR3 DNA is TGTGCCAGCAGTTTCGGCTCCTACAATGAGCAGTTCTTC.

The sample holds many counts of this clonotype. The genes are TRBV30 and TRBJ2-5; no definite D call. V was pared by 4 bases and J by 5 bases, with 11 bases between. Germline V gives CDR1 GTSNPN, CDR2 SVGIG (reference sequence). CDR3 length: 12 residues. This CDR3 reads CAWTVFAETQYF. The CDR3 nucleotides are TGTGCCTGGACGGTCTTCGCGGAGACCCAGTACTTC.

The table lists this clonotype with many counts. The V and J genes are TRBV28 and TRBJ2-7; D is uncertain. Trimming cost V 8 bases and J 6 bases, with 17 bases left between them. Germline lookup yields CDR1 MDHEN and CDR2 SYDVKM. The CDR3 loop spans 13 amino acids. The CDR3 reads CASSDRAATEQYF. The DNA of the CDR3 is TGTGCCAGCTCAGACCGGGCGGCGACCGAGCAGTACTTC.

This clonotype was counted at least ten times. The rearrangement joins TRBV12-5 to TRBJ2-5, with 9 bases identical to TRBD1. V trimming: 1 base; J trimming: 2 bases; junction bases outside the gene matches: 5. Germline CDR1 is LGHNT and CDR2 is FRNRAP. CDR3 size: 16 residues. CDR3 loop: CASGLGGQGGQETQYF. The CDR3 coding sequence is TGTGCTAGTGGTTTGGGGGGACAGGGTGGTCAAGAGACCCAGTACTTC.

This clonotype was detected ten times or more. The rearrangement uses TRBV15 and TRBJ1-1, with 8 positions matching TRBD1. Germline assignment: CDR1 LNHNV and CDR2 YYDKDF (reference sequence). V dropped 4 bases and J dropped 0; count of bases not matched to a gene: 4. This CDR3 comprises 15 residues. The CDR3 coding sequence is TGTGCCACCAGCACCGGACAGGGTATGAACACTGAAGCTTTCTTT. Its protein product is CATSTGQGMNTEAFF.

This clonotype was picked up many times. The V gene is TRBV5-6, the J gene TRBJ2-5; no reliable D call. Per germline, CDR1 SGHDT and CDR2 YYEEEE. V dropped 3 bases and J dropped 3 bases, with 15 bases sitting between them. The CDR3 runs 15 residues. The CDR3 DNA reads TGTGCCAGCAGCTCCCTGACTCGGGCAAAAGAGACCCAGTACTTC. This sequence encodes CASSSLTRAKETQYF.

This clonotype has at least ten counts. The genes are TRBV24-1 and TRBJ2-3; D remains ambiguous. The V and J ends lost 0 bases and 1 base respectively, with 10 bases between them. Germline CDR1 KGHDR, CDR2 SFDVKD. The length of the CDR3 is 16 residues. The CDR3 spells CATSDLVPAGTDTQYF. The CDR3 DNA follows: TGTGCCACCAGTGATTTGGTCCCAGCCGGCACAGATACGCAGTATTTT.

This clonotype was seen only a few times. The chain has TRBV3-1 and TRBJ1-2; unclear D gene. This CDR3 contains 13 residues. In germline, CDR1 is LGHDT, CDR2 YNNKEL (reference sequence). V gave up 0 bases and J gave up 6 bases, with 8 bases separating them. The CDR3 is CASSQEPGDGYTF. Written as DNA, the CDR3 is TGTGCCAGCAGCCAAGAGCCTGGGGATGGCTACACCTTC.

The chain combines TRBV5-1 with TRBJ2-7, with 8 bases lining up with TRBD1. Trimming removed 5 bases from V and 3 bases from J; junction bases left unmatched: 7. The germline gives CDR1 SGHRS, CDR2 YFSETQ. The CDR3 is 14 residues long. The CDR3 loop is CASRSYTGGYEQYF. The CDR3 DNA sequence: TGCGCCAGCAGATCTTATACAGGGGGCTACGAGCAGTACTTC. Complete variable domain (other parts from reference TRBV5-1 and TRBJ2-7): KAGVTQTPRYLIKTRGQQVTLSCSPISGHRSVSWYQQTPGQGLQFLFEYFSETQRNKGNFPGRFSGRQFSNSRSEMNVSTLELGDSALYLCASRSYTGGYEQYFGPGTRLTVT.

The chain couples TRBV19 to TRBJ2-2, with TRBD2 matching 9 bases. Looked up from germline, CDR1 is LNHDA and CDR2 is SQIVND (reference sequence). CDR3 length equals 16 residues. The V and J ends lost 3 bases and 5 bases, in that order; junction bases with no gene match: 7. Here the CDR3 DNA reads TGTGCCAGTAGTATGTTCGGGCTAGCGGGAACCGGGGAGCTGTTTTTT. Amino acid sequence: CASSMFGLAGTGELFF.

The table lists this clonotype with a few counts. The chain couples TRBV4-1 to TRBJ2-7, with D perhaps matching TRBD1 (6 bases). CDR1 and CDR2 (germline): MGHRA, YSYEKL. V gave up 1 base and J gave up 2 bases, with 15 bases separating them. This CDR3 spans 16 amino acids. CDR3 residues: CASSQVPGANTYEQYF. CDR3 DNA sequence: TGCGCCAGCAGCCAAGTGCCAGGGGCCAATACCTACGAGCAGTACTTC.

This clonotype was picked up many times. V usage is TRBV10-2 and J usage is TRBJ2-7; D unresolved. Per the germline V gene, CDR1 is WSHSY and CDR2 is SAAADI. The V gene lost 0 bases and the J gene lost 5 bases, with 8 bases spanning the gap. The CDR3 runs 13 residues. The CDR3: CASSESPPDEQYF. As DNA, the CDR3 is TGCGCCAGCAGTGAGTCGCCCCCCGACGAGCAGTACTTC.

This clonotype was observed many times. This sequence joins TRBV20-1 and TRBJ2-2; 14 bases match TRBD2. This CDR3 is built from 14 residues. Germline V gives CDR1 DFQATT, CDR2 SNEGSKA (reference sequence). V lost 6 bases, J lost 5 bases, and 2 bases stayed unmatched. The CDR3 spells CSARLAGGTGELFF. CDR3 DNA sequence: TGCAGTGCGAGACTAGCGGGAGGGACCGGGGAGCTGTTTTTT.

The chain joins TRBV2 to TRBJ2-7; 10 nucleotides align to TRBD1. J lost 4 bases, V lost 6 bases, and 3 bases had no gene match. CDR1 SNHLY and CDR2 FYNNEI come from the germline V gene. The CDR3 is made up of 13 amino acids. The CDR3 DNA reads TGTGCCAGCAGAAGACAGGGGGCGTACGAGCAGTACTTC. It codes for CASRRQGAYEQYF.

The chain carries TRBV5-4 and TRBJ2-7; 7 bases are shared with TRBD2. This CDR3 region has 14 residues. V was pared by 2 bases and J by 3 bases, with 5 bases of the junction left unmatched. Germline CDR1 and CDR2: SGHNT and YYREEE (reference sequence). CDR3 sequence (DNA): TGTGCCAGCAGCTTTGGACTAGAGGGCTACGAGCAGTACTTC. This translates into CASSFGLEGYEQYF.

The V and J genes are TRBV20-1 and TRBJ1-1; TRBD1 matches at 7 bases. The CDR3 is made up of 13 amino acids. The germline V gene encodes CDR1 DFQATT and CDR2 SNEGSKA (reference sequence). V dropped 2 bases and J dropped 7; count of bases not matched to a gene: 7. The CDR3 region has the DNA TGCAGTGCTAGAAAGGGACAGAGCATTGAAGCTTTCTTT. Its protein product is CSARKGQSIEAFF.

This clonotype was seen ten or more times. The chain carries TRBV27 and TRBJ1-4; D gene uncertain. The CDR3 has 16 amino acids. CDR1 is MNHEY and CDR2 is SMNVEV in the germline V gene (reference sequence). Trimming took off 4 bases at V and 6 bases at J, with 18 bases between the two ends. The CDR3 loop reads CASSWKDFRGDEKLFF. The CDR3 DNA reads as TGTGCCAGCAGTTGGAAGGACTTTCGAGGAGATGAAAAACTGTTTTTT.

This clonotype was counted many times. The rearrangement joins TRBV7-8 to TRBJ2-4, with 9 nucleotides matching TRBD2. CDR1 is SGHVS and CDR2 is FQNEAQ in the germline V gene. Trimming at V came to 1 base and at J to 1 base, leaving 2 bases not matched to a gene. This CDR3 spans 16 amino acids. The chain's CDR3 is CASSLGLAGAKNIQYF. The CDR3 nucleotides read TGTGCCAGCAGCTTAGGGCTAGCGGGGGCCAAAAACATTCAGTACTTC.